This T cell receptor beta chain was captured in a study of shared clonotypes between healthy human individuals (dated by TCRdb to 2020 to 2022). Regarding the research as a whole: A few men and a couple of women, aged 18 to 49 years, made up the cohort. Leukapheresis yielded between about 0.94 and 9 billion PBMCs per donor. To estimate repertoire size and how much clonotypes are shared between individuals, the study performed deep sequencing of blood TCR repertoires from 4 to 6 healthy adults. For each donor, three plates each were used for CD4 naive and CD4 memory, two plates were used for CD8 naive, and one plate was used for CD8 memory. Different laboratories and diverse techniques were used to prepare libraries and sequence TCR repertoires, to increase sequencing depth and limit assay-specific biases. The paper's findings and limits, for the study overall: Estimated clonotype richness was generally larger for naive than for memory subsets. Compared with non-shared clonotypes, clonotypes shared by all four sorted-subset donors had higher generation probabilities. Rarefaction of sorted-subset datasets indicated incomplete sequencing despite the large sequencing depth. Based on pairwise subsampling, the degree of clonotype sharing among donors was expected to be affected by sequencing depth. Sharing across a few donors was observed for about 4.8% of naive CD4, under 4% of naive CD8, 2.3% of memory CD4, and less than 0.45% of memory CD8 clonotypes. Sampling was restricted to blood, and TCR repertoires in tissues likely differ from the TCR repertoires found in blood. Because the study included only a small number of donors, the genetic and exposure-history diversity represented was limited.

Using the deep immunoSEQ assay, TCR CDR3 regions were amplified from genomic DNA by multiplex PCR. For each cell subset, the extracted genomic DNA was distributed evenly across all wells of several immunoSEQ 96-well plates, and each plate served as one replicate. For sorted subsets, 200 ng of genomic DNA, equivalent to some 30,000 T cell genomes, went into each replicate PCR. Purified libraries were measured with a Qubit 3.0 fluorometer, size-checked on a Bioanalyzer 2100, and measured again with the KAPA Library Quantification kit. A separate single-read 150-cycle Illumina NextSeq 550 flow cell was used to sequence each immunoSEQ 96-well plate. On the study's bioinformatics: Because the immunoSEQ output held only junctional sequences and lacked quality scores, the filtering could not match the filtering applied to full-length reads. Sequences were annotated with PyIR, a Python wrapper for IgBLAST v1.9, using IMGT germline references to assign V/J genes and CDR3. Any read was removed if the V/J assignment was weak (E-value above 1e-6), the CDR3 was missing, or the read contained stop codons, out-of-frame junctions, or ambiguous translated residues. A V3J clonotype was defined by an identical inferred V gene, J gene, and CDR3 amino acid sequence. Percentage overlap between repertoires was calculated by dividing the number of shared unique clonotypes by the size of the smaller repertoire. Three approaches were used to assess repertoire richness: RTK rarefaction, the Chao1 estimator, and Recon v2.1 estimates of unobserved clonotypes. Generation probabilities were computed with OLGA for all TCRbeta clonotypes obtained by the gDNA method from four donors. The table was pulled from immuneACCESS by TCRdb, which kept in-frame rearrangements only. Such tables lose some clones; where checked, under half of the loss comes from unresolved V genes, and the rest has no known cause. V and J calls and clone size come straight from that table; D and trimming were deduced from the DNA. Counted in this sample were some 680,000 clones; about three quarters of them appeared once. 1.5% to 2% of the sample is in the top ten clones.

Healthy HIV-negative adults with no recently reported acute infections or vaccinations were included as donors. Every donor was a Caucasian adult living in Nashville, Tennessee, USA. CD4+ T cells were enriched by magnetic negative selection, after which naive cells were positively selected on CD45RA and the negative fraction was taken as the memory subset. Blood was obtained by leukapheresis, after which PBMCs were separated by Ficoll-Histopaque density gradient centrifugation and cryopreserved in liquid nitrogen vapor phase. Analytical flow cytometry was used to check the purity and quantity of every magnetically sorted T cell population. Genomic DNA was isolated from every sorted fraction and measured by UV absorbance on a Nanodrop 2000c. Regarding this clone: Its binding antigen is unknown. No per-base quality is available; no much larger clone lies one base away.

The germline V gene yields SGHNT for CDR1 and YENEEA for CDR2. The CDR3 runs 13 amino acids, cysteine and phenylalanine included. CDR3 DNA is the only sequence kept; it has 39 bases, read in frame from the first base. At the junction V is shortened by 0 bases and J by 7 bases, with 6 bases in between. This receptor was obtained from a woman in her 30s in good health. The rearrangement combines TRBV11-3 with TRBJ2-2, with no reliable assignment of the D segment. Sequenced input: memory CD4+ T cells sorted from blood. This sample's cell subset or site label indicates: CD45RA-negative fraction. Read as DNA, the sequence is TGTGCCAGCAGCTTAGAGTCTCTCGGGGAGCTGTTTTTT. Translated, it gives CASSLESLGELFF. Joined to the reference TRBV11-3 and TRBJ2-2 proteins, this CDR3 gives the full variable domain: EAGVVQSPRYKIIEKKQPVAFWCNPISGHNTLYWYLQNLGQGPELLIRYENEEAVDDSQLPKDRFSAERLKGVDSTLKIQPAELGDSAVYLCASSLESLGELFFGEGSRLTVL.